This entry features one TCR beta chain sequence. The TCRbeta library was prepared with unique molecular identifiers. From the PCR reads, TCRdb called clonotypes with MiXCR, one entry per CDR3 protein. Of a few hundred thousand distinct CDR3 sequences listed, roughly 18% are singletons. The CDR3 spans 15 residues. The V gene end was trimmed by 4 bases and the J gene end by 5 bases; junction bases not matched to a gene: 3. The source of the sample is a study of T-cell reconstitution after alpha-beta-depleted transplantation in children. This material consisted of PBMCs from the stem cell graft donor, taken from the stem cell graft. This clonotype originated in a human donor who donated a stem cell graft to a child with acute lymphoblastic leukemia. This chain joins TRBV12-3 or TRBV12-4 and TRBJ2-2; 11 bases agree with TRBD2. The CDR3 bases are TGTGCCAGCAGTTCAGGGACTAGCGGTACCGGGGAGCTGTTTTTT. Protein product: CASSSGTSGTGELFF.